Listed here is a single TCR beta chain. Germline V gene sequence: CDR1 SGHTA, CDR2 FQGTGA. Trimming stripped 1 base from V and 4 bases from J, with 9 bases between. This CDR3 contains 14 residues. The data stem from a study of blood T cell repertoires in COVID-19. About the study: COVID-19 samples, acute and convalescent, were from the United States, Italy and Spain. The cDNA or gDNA used as material had been derived from T cells, B-cell-depleted T cells, or PBMCs.

Sequenced by immunoSEQ multiplex PCR; TCRdb stores in-frame clones only, minus some. This table holds around 86,000 clones, over 75% found once. Material for sequencing was peripheral blood. The receptor comes from an elderly woman with acute or convalescent COVID-19. This rearrangement joins TRBV7-3 to TRBJ2-3, with D possibly being TRBD1 (5 bases). In DNA form, the CDR3 reads TGTGCCAGCAGCTTAAACAGGATGCCAGATACGCAGTATTTT. Its translation is CASSLNRMPDTQYF. The full variable domain, its missing parts supplied by reference TRBV7-3 and TRBJ2-3, is GAGVSQTPSNKVTEKGKYVELRCDPISGHTALYWYRQSLGQGPEFLIYFQGTGAADDSGLPNDRFFAVRPEGSVSTLKIQRTERGDSAVYLCASSLNRMPDTQYFGPGTRLTVL.